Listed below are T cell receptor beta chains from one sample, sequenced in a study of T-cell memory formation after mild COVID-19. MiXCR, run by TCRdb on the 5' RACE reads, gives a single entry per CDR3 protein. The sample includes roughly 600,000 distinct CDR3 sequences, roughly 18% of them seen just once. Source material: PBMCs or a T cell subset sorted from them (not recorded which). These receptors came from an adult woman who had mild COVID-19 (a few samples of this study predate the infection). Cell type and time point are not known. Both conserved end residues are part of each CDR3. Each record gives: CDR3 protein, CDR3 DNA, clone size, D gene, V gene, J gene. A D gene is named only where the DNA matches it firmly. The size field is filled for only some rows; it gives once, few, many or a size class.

CDR3: CASSLVEGAPHF
DNA: TGTGCCAGCAGCTTGGTGGAGGGAGCCCCCCACTTT
size: few
D: .
V: TRBV5-6
J: TRBJ1-6

CDR3: CSARDRDGAYEQYF
DNA: TGCAGTGCTAGAGATAGGGACGGAGCCTACGAGCAGTACTTC
size: .
D: .
V: TRBV20-1
J: TRBJ2-7

CDR3: CASSLLRDFISKNEQFF
DNA: TGTGCCAGCAGCCTACTCCGGGACTTCATTAGCAAAAATGAGCAGTTCTTC
size: .
D: .
V: TRBV14
J: TRBJ2-1

CDR3: CSAQGVGADTGFLSYEQYF
DNA: TGCAGCGCCCAGGGGGTAGGTGCGGACACCGGTTTTCTGTCCTACGAGCAGTACTTC
size: few
D: TRBD1
V: TRBV29-1
J: TRBJ2-7

CDR3: CASRDGTGDYEQYF
DNA: TGTGCCAGCAGAGACGGGACAGGGGACTACGAGCAGTACTTC
size: many
D: TRBD1
V: TRBV12-3/TRBV12-4
J: TRBJ2-7

CDR3: CASRLSGGNQPQHF
DNA: TGTGCCAGCCGCCTCAGCGGCGGGAATCAGCCCCAGCATTTT
size: few
D: .
V: TRBV6-2/TRBV6-3
J: TRBJ1-5

CDR3: CASSREGGHPSYEQYF
DNA: TGTGCCAGCAGCCGAGAGGGCGGGCACCCGTCCTACGAGCAGTACTTC
size: .
D: .
V: TRBV7-8
J: TRBJ2-7

CDR3: CSVGLAAQETQYF
DNA: TGCAGTGTGGGACTAGCGGCCCAAGAGACCCAGTACTTC
size: .
D: TRBD2
V: TRBV20-1
J: TRBJ2-5

CDR3: CASSKVSWTGHHSGNTIYF
DNA: TGTGCCAGCAGCAAAGTTAGCTGGACAGGGCATCACTCTGGAAACACCATATATTTT
size: .
D: .
V: TRBV21-1
J: TRBJ1-3

CDR3: CAWTQGAGYGYTF
DNA: TGTGCCTGGACGCAGGGGGCTGGGTATGGCTACACCTTC
size: once
D: TRBD1
V: TRBV30
J: TRBJ1-2